This TCR beta chain was found in a study of persistence of HIV-infected CD4 T cells. The overall study: Blood samples, up to about 200 mL, came from multiple time points, except two leukapheresis donors sampled once.

On this clone itself: Antigen: not known.

This CDR3 has 19 residues. CDR1 is ENHRY and CDR2 is SYGVKD in the germline V gene. V was pared by 7 bases and J by 6 bases, with 22 bases of the junction left unmatched. This was the immunoSEQ version 4 assay in survey mode. Each sample used up to about 1 ug genomic DNA diluted to about 10 ng/uL. Profiled with immunoSEQ multiplex PCR; TCRdb holds only in-frame clones, not every one. The table includes 25,000 to 35,000 clones, more than 75% detected once. Lysates of CMV-infected fibroblasts at around 10 ug/mL stimulated these cells. Memory cells lacking CD40L and CD69 with high CD45RO were sorted. PBMCs were depleted of CD8+ T cells before stimulation.

This chain joins TRBV10-3 and TRBJ1-5, with 9 bases aligning to TRBD1. The sequences come from CD4+ T cells sorted from PBMCs after approximately 19-hour stimulation, collected from a patient who received antiretroviral therapy. The source of this sequence is an adult man with HIV who was CMV-seropositive. The CDR3 DNA reads as TGTGCCATCACTATTCCCGGGGACAGGGATTGGGTCGAGGTTCAGCCCCAGCATTTT. Protein: CAITIPGDRDWVEVQPQHF.